This T cell receptor (beta chain) appears in the sequencing data of a study of cytomegalovirus exposure and HLA in healthy donors. V shed 2 bases and J shed 6 bases, with 16 bases lying between them. From germline, CDR1 is MGHRA and CDR2 YSYEKL. This CDR3 is built from 15 residues. General study findings and limits: Researchers reported from a later analysis that most CMV-associated TCR beta chains appeared HLA-restricted.

A note on this clone: Its antigen is currently unknown.

Primers: 60 Vbeta forward and 13 Jbeta reverse. TCRdb's copy holds only in-frame clones and misses some; the assay was immunoSEQ multiplex PCR. The sample lists roughly 170,000 clones, about 73% occurring once. The chain carries TRBV4-1 and TRBJ1-1; weak D call: TRBD1 (6 bases). Input material: PBMCs. The TCR comes from a woman between 50 and 59 years old in good health and CMV-seropositive. In DNA form, the CDR3 reads TGCGCCAGCAGCCAACCTCAAGGGGGGGTCCCTGAAGCTTTCTTT. This gives the protein CASSQPQGGVPEAFF.